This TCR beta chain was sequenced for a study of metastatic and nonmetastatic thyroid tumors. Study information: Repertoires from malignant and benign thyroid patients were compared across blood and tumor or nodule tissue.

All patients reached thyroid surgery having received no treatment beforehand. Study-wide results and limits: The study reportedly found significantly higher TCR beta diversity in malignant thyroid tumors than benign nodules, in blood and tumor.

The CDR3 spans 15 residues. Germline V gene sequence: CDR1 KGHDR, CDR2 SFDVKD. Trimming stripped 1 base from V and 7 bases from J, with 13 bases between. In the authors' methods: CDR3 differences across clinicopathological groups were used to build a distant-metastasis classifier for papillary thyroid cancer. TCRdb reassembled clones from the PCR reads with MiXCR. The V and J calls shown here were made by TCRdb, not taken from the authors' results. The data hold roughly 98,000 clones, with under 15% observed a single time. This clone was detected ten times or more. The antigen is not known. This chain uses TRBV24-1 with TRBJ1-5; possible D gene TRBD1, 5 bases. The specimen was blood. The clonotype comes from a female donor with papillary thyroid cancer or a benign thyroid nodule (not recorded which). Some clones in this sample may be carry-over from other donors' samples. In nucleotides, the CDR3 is TGTGCCACCAGTGATTTAGCAGGGAATGGACAGCCCCAGCATTTT. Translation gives CATSDLAGNGQPQHF.